A single sample gave rise to the 22 T cell receptor beta chains below, sequenced in a study of early T cells in non-severe SARS-CoV-2 infection. One entry per CDR3 protein results from TCRdb running MiXCR on the 5' RACE reads. The table includes fewer than 60,000 distinct CDR3 sequences, about 4.2% detected once. The sample comprised whole blood. The receptors derive from an adult who was a healthcare worker with PCR-confirmed SARS-CoV-2 infection or an uninfected control (not recorded which).

The chain couples TRBV3-1 to TRBJ2-7, with unresolved D. This CDR3 has 14 amino acids. CDR1 is LGHDT and CDR2 is YNNKEL in the germline V gene (reference sequence). The V gene lost 5 bases and the J gene lost 0 bases, with 11 bases spanning the gap. CDR3 sequence reads: CASSDTIPSYEQYF. DNA for the CDR3: TGTGCCAGCAGCGACACTATTCCCTCCTACGAGCAGTACTTC.

A note on this clonotype: An end of the junction does not agree with germline; a read error may underlie this. Written as DNA, the CDR3 is TGTGCCAGCAGCGAGGGACGGACGAACACTGAAGCTTACTTT. Its protein product is CASSEGRTNTEAYF. This rearrangement joins TRBV7-2 to TRBJ1-1; D is perhaps TRBD1 (5 bases). The CDR3 spans 14 residues. Germline assignment: CDR1 SGHTA and CDR2 FQGNSA.

The sample holds many counts of this clonotype. The rearrangement uses TRBV12-5 and TRBJ1-1, with 8 bases aligning to TRBD1. V lost 0 bases and J lost 4; bases outside the gene matches: 1. The CDR3 runs 14 residues. Germline values: CDR1 LGHNT, CDR2 FRNRAP. The CDR3 loop reads CASGLVTGGTEAFF. DNA of the CDR3: TGTGCTAGTGGTTTGGTCACAGGGGGCACTGAAGCTTTCTTT.

The chain employs TRBV10-3 and TRBJ2-1, with TRBD2 matching 7 bases. The germline V gene encodes CDR1 ENHRY and CDR2 SYGVKD. This CDR3 has 12 residues. Trimming at V came to 10 bases and at J to 6 bases, leaving 6 bases not matched to a gene. CDR3 sequence reads: CANGLGLNEQFF. As DNA, the CDR3 is TGTGCCAACGGACTAGGACTCAATGAGCAGTTCTTC.

This clonotype was seen ten or more times. The chain links TRBV29-1 to TRBJ1-5; 7 nucleotides align to TRBD1. Germline values: CDR1 SQVTM, CDR2 ANQGSEA. The CDR3 totals 9 residues. V was clipped by 5 bases and J by 12 bases; unmatched bases: 1. In nucleotides, the CDR3 is TGCAGCGTTCGGGACAGCCAGCATTTT. It specifies CSVRDSQHF. The full variable domain, rest sourced from reference TRBV29-1 and TRBJ1-5, is SAVISQKPSRDICQRGTSLTIQCQVDSQVTMMFWYRQQPGQSLTLIATANQGSEATYESGFVIDKFPISRPNLTFSTLTVSNMSPEDSSIYLCSVRDSQHFGDGTRLSIL.

This clonotype was counted at least ten times. The chain carries TRBV4-1 and TRBJ1-2; D is perhaps TRBD1 (6 bases). The CDR3 covers 14 residues. CDR1 and CDR2 (germline): MGHRA, YSYEKL. V lost 0 bases and J lost 6, with 11 bases in between. The CDR3: CASSQDLGGDGYTF. The CDR3 coding sequence is TGCGCCAGCAGCCAAGATTTAGGGGGGGATGGCTACACCTTC.

This clonotype was counted many times. The J gene is TRBJ1-5, the V gene TRBV7-9, with unresolved D. Trimming stripped 1 base from V and 5 bases from J, with 6 bases between. Looked up from germline, CDR1 is SEHNR and CDR2 is FQNEAQ (reference sequence). The CDR3 sequence is 13 residues long. The CDR3, as DNA: TGTGCCAGCAGCTTAGGAAGTCATCAGCCCCAGCATTTT. Protein: CASSLGSHQPQHF.

This clonotype was picked up many times. V usage is TRBV7-9 and J usage is TRBJ1-5; 8 bases are a match to TRBD1. Germline CDR1 reads SEHNR; CDR2 reads FQNEAQ (reference sequence). Trimming cost V 5 bases and J 10 bases; bases outside gene matches: 13. This CDR3 is built from 15 residues. CDR3 loop: CASSPGGAEITPQHF. CDR3 DNA: TGTGCCAGCAGCCCAGGGGGCGCCGAGATCACTCCCCAGCATTTT.

This clonotype appeared many times. The chain employs TRBV3-1 and TRBJ2-1, with D unclear. Trimming stripped 5 bases from V and 7 bases from J, with 9 bases between. This CDR3 region has 12 residues. Germline CDR1 reads LGHDT; CDR2 reads YNNKEL (reference sequence). In DNA form, the CDR3 reads TGTGCCAGCAGCGGTCAGAGGAATGAGCAGTTCTTC. Its translation is CASSGQRNEQFF.

J is TRBJ1-2 and V is TRBV28; tentative D call: TRBD1 (6 bases). Trimming shortened V by 5 bases and J by 4 bases, and 17 bases separated the two germline ends. Germline loops: CDR1 MDHEN, CDR2 SYDVKM. CDR3 length equals 15 residues. The CDR3 nucleotides read TGTGCCAGCAGTACGCCTAGGGGGGTTCCCTATGGCTACACCTTC. The encoded protein is CASSTPRGVPYGYTF.

This clonotype has a handful of counts. The chain links TRBV14 to TRBJ1-2; 9 nucleotides line up with TRBD1. The CDR3 extends over 15 amino acids. V lost 2 bases to trimming and J lost 8 bases; unmatched junction nucleotides: 9. Germline V gene sequence: CDR1 SGHDN, CDR2 FVKESK. CDR3 residues: CASSQTQGAYKGYTF. CDR3 in DNA: TGTGCCAGCAGCCAAACACAGGGGGCGTATAAGGGCTACACCTTC.

This clonotype was recorded at least ten times. The V gene is TRBV7-8, the J gene TRBJ2-7, with 8 bases fitting TRBD2. V lost 3 bases to trimming and J lost 1 base; unmatched junction nucleotides: 11. CDR1 and CDR2 from the germline V gene are SGHVS and FQNEAQ. The CDR3 runs 17 residues. CDR3 sequence: CASSFGRASGFSYEQYF. DNA of the CDR3: TGTGCCAGCAGCTTCGGGAGGGCTAGCGGGTTTTCCTACGAGCAGTACTTC.

Notes on this clonotype: Since a much larger clone is just one base distant, this may be a read error. The rearrangement links TRBV29-1 to TRBJ2-7; D possibly corresponds to TRBD1 (5 bases). This CDR3 has 11 residues. V was pared by 4 bases and J by 6 bases, with 10 bases between. Per germline, CDR1 SQVTM and CDR2 ANQGSEA. CDR3 amino acids: CSVVTAFEQYF. CDR3 DNA sequence: TGCAGCGTTGTGACAGCCTTCGAGCAGTACTTC.

This chain connects TRBV10-2 to TRBJ1-2; D is possibly TRBD1 (6 bases). V dropped 3 bases and J dropped 4 bases, with 15 bases sitting between them. Germline CDR1 is WSHSY and CDR2 is SAAADI. CDR3 length: 15 residues. DNA of the CDR3: TGCGCCAGCAGTGAAAACAGGGCCTCCCTCTATGGCTACACCTTC. As protein: CASSENRASLYGYTF.

In this sample, this clonotype turned up many times. The rearrangement joins TRBV18 to TRBJ2-1, with D perhaps being TRBD1 or TRBD2 (6 bases each). Germline V gene data show CDR1 as KGHSH and CDR2 as LQKENI. Trimming pared 1 base from V and 6 bases from J, leaving 13 bases between. This CDR3 region has 15 residues. CDR3 sequence (DNA): TGTGCCAGCTCACCACTCACAAAGGGGGGCAATGAGCAGTTCTTC. Protein sequence: CASSPLTKGGNEQFF.

The table lists this clonotype with a few counts. The chain links TRBV10-3 to TRBJ1-5; TRBD1 agrees at 7 bases. The CDR3 runs to 17 residues. The V gene's germline CDR1 is ENHRY and CDR2 SYGVKD. V dropped 3 bases and J dropped 5; count of bases not matched to a gene: 13. The CDR3 DNA follows: TGTGCCATCAGTGATGGGGGCAGGGGGTCCCAGTATCAGCCCCAGCATTTT. As protein: CAISDGGRGSQYQPQHF.

This clonotype was seen many times. The rearrangement joins TRBV20-1 to TRBJ2-1, with TRBD2 identical over 11 bases. This CDR3 comprises 15 residues. From germline, CDR1 is DFQATT and CDR2 SNEGSKA (reference sequence). The V gene end was trimmed by 3 bases and the J gene end by 7 bases; junction bases not matched to a gene: 8. The CDR3: CSASPSSSGRNEQFF. CDR3 DNA sequence: TGCAGTGCTAGTCCGAGTTCTAGCGGGAGGAATGAGCAGTTCTTC.

At least ten counts were recorded for this clonotype. The V gene is TRBV10-2, the J gene TRBJ2-5, with D possibly being TRBD1 (6 bases). Trimming cost V 0 bases and J 3 bases, with 8 bases left between them. From germline, CDR1 is WSHSY and CDR2 SAAADI. The CDR3 is 14 residues long. The chain's CDR3 is CASSESNREETQYF. CDR3 coding DNA: TGCGCCAGCAGTGAGTCAAACAGGGAAGAGACCCAGTACTTC.

The chain is built from TRBV6-2 or TRBV6-3 and TRBJ2-2; the D is unclear. CDR1 and CDR2 (germline): MNHEY, SVGEGT. Deletions cut 2 bases from V and 7 bases from J, with 8 bases between. The CDR3 consists of 13 residues. The CDR3 DNA is TGTGCCAGCAGTTACGATATCCTCGGGGAGCTGTTTTTT. Its translation is CASSYDILGELFF.

The table lists this clonotype with many counts. The chain couples TRBV27 to TRBJ2-2; D is possibly TRBD1 (5 bases). V lost 2 bases and J lost 6, with 7 bases in between. The CDR3 consists of 13 residues. From germline, CDR1 is MNHEY and CDR2 SMNVEV (reference sequence). The CDR3 is CASSLQGAGELFF. CDR3 bases: TGTGCCAGCAGTTTACAGGGTGCCGGGGAGCTGTTTTTT.

This clonotype was picked up many times. The V call is TRBV18, the J call TRBJ1-4; D gene uncertain. The CDR3 is made up of 13 amino acids. In germline, CDR1 is KGHSH, CDR2 LQKENI. V lost 3 bases and J lost 4, with 6 bases in between. The chain's CDR3 is CASSPDGNEKLFF. CDR3 sequence (DNA): TGTGCCAGCTCACCCGACGGTAATGAAAAACTGTTTTTT.

By share, this clonotype ranks as large (0.1 to 1%). V and J are TRBV5-4 and TRBJ2-1; TRBD2 might be the D (5 bases). V was cut by 4 bases and J by 7 bases, with 12 bases left in between. Germline V gene data show CDR1 as SGHNT and CDR2 as YYREEE (reference sequence). There are 13 residues in the CDR3. This chain's CDR3 is CASSEGTGNEQFF. The CDR3 coding sequence is TGTGCCAGCAGCGAAGGAACGGGGAATGAGCAGTTCTTC. Full variable domain (rest looked up from reference TRBV5-4 and TRBJ2-1): ETGVTQSPTHLIKTRGQQVTLRCSSQSGHNTVSWYQQALGQGPQFIFQYYREEENGRGNFPPRFSGLQFPNYSSELNVNALELDDSALYLCASSEGTGNEQFFGPGTRLTVL.